This entry concerns a single T cell receptor (beta chain). This specimen belongs to a study of monozygotic twins with inflammatory bowel disease. After re-calling the 5' RACE reads, TCRdb lists one entry per CDR3 protein, DNA absent. Its listing shows about 140,000 distinct CDR3 sequences. Sequencing was performed on blood. This TCR derives from a human donor with ulcerative colitis or Crohn's disease, or a healthy co-twin of an affected twin (not recorded which).

The CDR3 loop is CASSQDRYRMNTEAFF. This sequence joins TRBV4-3 and TRBJ1-1. Germline assignment: CDR1 LGHNA and CDR2 YSLEER. The CDR3 is 16 amino acids.